This T cell receptor beta chain was recovered during a study of T cell responses to AZD1222 COVID-19 vaccine. General observations from the study: Per reports, nearly half of all spike-specific TCRs target regions that are unmutated in variants. Mapped onto spike, vaccine-associated CD4 TCRs spanned it and were dominant at 160-218 and 743-854. When two AZD1222 doses had been given, Spike-specific TCR breadth and depth rose.

The protocol was immunoSEQ multiplex PCR, while the TCRdb copy is restricted to in-frame clones and leaves out a portion. The sample includes roughly 140,000 clones, about 90% of them seen just once. As for this clone: Its antigen is currently unknown.

Sequencing used peripheral blood, obtained 28 days after the second AZD1222 dose. The sequence was obtained from an adult who received the AZD1222 COVID-19 vaccine.

The CDR3 loop reads CASSPPAANYGYTF. The CDR3 nucleotides read TGCGCCAGCAGCCCGCCTGCAGCTAACTATGGCTACACCTTC. This sequence joins TRBV4-1 and TRBJ1-2, with D unclear. Trimming took off 4 bases at V and 0 bases at J, with 9 bases between the two ends. The CDR3 consists of 14 residues. CDR1 and CDR2 from the germline V gene are MGHRA and YSYEKL.